This T cell receptor beta chain was retrieved from a study of cytomegalovirus exposure and HLA in healthy donors. The study, taken as a whole, reports: Per a prior analysis, the majority of TCR beta V segments were productive roughly 87% or roughly 30% of the time. Relative to the roughly 700-donor mean, N-insertions were reportedly fewer in an Asian-associated ancestry cluster in a later analysis.

The PCR made use of 60 Vbeta and 13 Jbeta primers. The table came from immunoSEQ multiplex PCR; TCRdb's copy has only in-frame clones and leaves some out. The sample has about 89,000 clones; roughly three fifths are singletons. Worth noting for this clone: Its cognate antigen is unknown.

This sequence was found in a woman between 25 and 40 years old in good health and CMV-seronegative. The sequencing sample was made of PBMCs.

The CDR3 DNA follows: TGTGCCAGCAGGCGATTTCAGGTAGAGAACACTGAAGCTTTCTTT. Translation: CASRRFQVENTEAFF. The chain joins TRBV2 to TRBJ1-1, with unresolved D. Looked up from germline, CDR1 is SNHLY and CDR2 is FYNNEI. V lost 6 bases to trimming and J lost 1 base, with 15 bases between them. The CDR3 consists of 15 residues.